This T cell receptor beta chain came from a study of blood T cells in healthy people across ages. The CDR3 is 14 residues long. Per germline, CDR1 KGHSH and CDR2 LQKENI. V was clipped by 3 bases and J by 3 bases, with 10 bases between them. A sample-barcoded 5' primer and a J-beta primer mix were used in a second PCR of about 6 to 11 cycles. TCRdb used MiXCR to reprocess the 5' RACE reads, holding one entry per CDR3 protein. This sample yields about 1.8 million distinct CDR3 sequences, of which around 48% are seen a single time; around 2.1% belongs to the top ten. The genes are TRBV18 and TRBJ2-3; a possible D gene is TRBD1 (6 bases). This sequence originates from a woman between 35 and 50 years old in good health. Material for sequencing was blood. CDR3 in amino acids: CASSPIQGTDTQYF. The CDR3 DNA follows: TGTGCCAGCTCACCCATACAGGGTACAGATACGCAGTATTTT. The full variable domain, with the rest looked up from reference TRBV18 and TRBJ2-3, is NAGVMQNPRHLVRRRGQEARLRCSPMKGHSHVYWYRQLPEEGLKFMVYLQKENIIDESGMPKERFSAEFPKEGPSILRIQQVVRGDSAAYFCASSPIQGTDTQYFGPGTRLTVL.